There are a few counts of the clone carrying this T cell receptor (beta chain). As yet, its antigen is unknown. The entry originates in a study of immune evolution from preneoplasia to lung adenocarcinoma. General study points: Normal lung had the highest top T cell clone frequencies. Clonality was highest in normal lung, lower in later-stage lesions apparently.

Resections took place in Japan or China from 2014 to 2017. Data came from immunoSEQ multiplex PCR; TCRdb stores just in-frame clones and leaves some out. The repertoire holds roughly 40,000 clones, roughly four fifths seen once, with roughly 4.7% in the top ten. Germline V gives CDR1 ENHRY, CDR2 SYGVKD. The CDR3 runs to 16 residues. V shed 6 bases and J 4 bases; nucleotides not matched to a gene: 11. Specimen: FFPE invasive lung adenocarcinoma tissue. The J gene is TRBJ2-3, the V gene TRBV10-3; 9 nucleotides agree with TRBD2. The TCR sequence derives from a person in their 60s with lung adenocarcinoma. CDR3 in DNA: TGTGCCATCAGGCCGACCGGGACTAGCCGCTCAGATACGCAGTATTTT. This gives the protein CAIRPTGTSRSDTQYF.